This T cell receptor (beta chain) appears in the sequencing data of a study of tissue T cells after allogeneic stem cell transplantation (dated by TCRdb to between 2020 and 2023). Concerning the study at large: Using research autopsies of patients with and without GVHD, plus mouse models of GVHD, the study profiled TCR beta repertoires across many tissues. The human arm was a prospective observational study without blinding or randomization.

Remarks on this clone: Its binding antigen is unknown. This is a mouse receptor, so gene names and germline sequences are those of the mouse. The CDR3 end falls 1 residue outside the read, so it is completed with the germline J gene.

General study outcomes and caveats: A small and clinically heterogeneous patient cohort was studied, and sampling depth was acknowledged as a limitation. The study did not determine which tissue TCRs were alloreactive or antigen-specific, and some clones might have been persisting host cells. Within patients, how anatomically similar tissues were was a major factor shaping TCR repertoire composition, regardless of disease or transplant status. Not many T cell clones showed up in more than one patient, yet clustering based on motifs uncovered repertoire signatures that were shared across patients in a tissue-specific way. In both patients and mice, T cells from blood and spleen picked up only a limited part of the TCR repertoire that was detected in tissues.

Reading the germline V gene (reference sequence) gives CDR1 NSQYPW and CDR2 LRSPGD. The CDR3, cysteine through phenylalanine, is 15 amino acids long. The DNA has 42 bases, all within the CDR3, and is read from base 1. The germline V and J ends show losses of 0 bases and 6 bases respectively, and no gene match explains 4 bases of the junction. The method behind the library was the immunoSEQ multiplex PCR assay. TCRbeta CDR3 sequencing was done by Adaptive Biotechnologies at survey depth, reporting CDR3 sequences, V/J genes, productive frequency and template counts. Amplification of TCR beta CDR3 regions started from genomic DNA instead of RNA. Under the source paper's analysis protocol: Jensen-Shannon divergence was used to quantify pairwise repertoire overlap between tissues, with a value of 1 indicating complete divergence and a value of 0 indicating identical repertoires. Tissues were grouped by single-linkage agglomerative hierarchical clustering of pairwise JSD values, and the clustering results were shown as dendrograms. GLIPH2 was applied to all patient samples using simulation_depth 1000, kmer_min_depth 3, and cdr3_length_cutoff 8, and only groups with more than two unique CDR3s were retained. A standardized tissue-overlap score was calculated by extrapolating Jaccard GLIPH-group overlap across patients to a standard repertoire size of 1000 clones. Linear mixed-effect models, with tissue included as a fixed effect and individual included as a random effect, were used to assess associations of diversity with clinical or experimental variables. TCRdb limited this immuneACCESS table to in-frame rearrangements with V and J called. A share of clones is missing; checked studies link under half to unresolved V genes, and the rest is unexplained. Clone size and V and J calls were adopted from that table, with D and trimming inferred from the DNA. For this sample there are some 22,000 clones; approximately 69% appear just once. Of the sample, 0.41% falls within the top ten clones.

This receptor chain uses TRBV1 and TRBJ2-1, and 8 junction bases match TRBD2. This TCR was sampled from a female BALB/c mouse in good health. In terms of MHC, this strain is H2-d. The specimen was blood. The CDR3 region reads CTCSADAGGRAEQFF. The sequenced CDR3 bases are TGCACCTGCAGTGCAGATGCTGGGGGGCGTGCTGAGCAGTTC.